These 13 T cell receptor beta chains originate from one sample sequenced in a study of shared clonotypes between healthy human individuals. The assay was immunoSEQ multiplex PCR, and TCRdb's table has in-frame clones only and misses some. The sample records about 2.4 million clones, over 85% being singletons. Sequencing was performed on naive CD4+ T cells from PBMCs. Subset specified: CD45RA+ positively selected. These receptors all stem from a man between 18 and 29 years old in good health. Some clones in this sample may be carry-over from other donors' samples.

The V gene is TRBV7-8, the J gene TRBJ1-3; D remains ambiguous. This CDR3 has 15 amino acids. V was trimmed by 1 base and J by 0 bases, leaving 7 bases between them. Per the germline V gene, CDR1 is SGHVS and CDR2 is FQNEAQ. CDR3 region: CASSLEAASGNTIYF. The CDR3, as DNA: TGTGCCAGCAGCTTAGAGGCAGCCTCTGGAAACACCATATATTTT.

This sequence joins TRBV5-1 and TRBJ2-2; maybe TRBD2 (6 bases). V lost 4 bases, J lost 1 base, and 14 bases lay in between. From germline, CDR1 is SGHRS and CDR2 YFSETQ. The CDR3 has 16 residues. The DNA for the CDR3 is TGCGCCAGCAGCCCGGTGCTGCGGGAGAACACCGGGGAGCTGTTTTTT. Translation gives CASSPVLRENTGELFF.

The chain joins TRBV5-5 to TRBJ1-2; D is possibly TRBD1 (5 bases). This CDR3 is built from 13 residues. Trimming pared 0 bases from V and 7 bases from J, leaving 10 bases between. Germline CDR1 and CDR2: SGHKS and YYEKEE (reference sequence). The CDR3 sequence is CASSLGAGFGYTF. CDR3 DNA sequence: TGTGCCAGCAGCTTGGGGGCAGGGTTTGGCTACACCTTC.

The chain carries TRBV27 and TRBJ2-5; D not resolved. Germline loops: CDR1 MNHEY, CDR2 SMNVEV (reference sequence). V lost 5 bases and J lost 7, with 17 bases in between. The CDR3 totals 14 residues. CDR3 in amino acids: CASSAGLRSGTQYF. As DNA, the CDR3 is TGTGCCAGCAGTGCCGGGCTCAGATCAGGGACCCAGTACTTC.

In its sample, this clone was seen a few times. The chain employs TRBV10-3 and TRBJ1-1; D is perhaps TRBD1 (6 bases). Per the germline V gene, CDR1 is ENHRY and CDR2 is SYGVKD. The CDR3 is 14 residues long. Trimming left V 6 bases short and J 1 base short, with 12 bases between. Written as DNA, the CDR3 is TGTGCCATCAGGCTGACAGGCGGGAACACTGAAGCTTTCTTT. Translating gives CAIRLTGGNTEAFF.

This clone has just one count. This rearrangement joins TRBV5-6 to TRBJ2-5, with D perhaps matching TRBD1 (6 bases). V gave up 4 bases and J gave up 5 bases, with 15 bases separating them. This CDR3 has 14 residues. CDR1 and CDR2 (germline): SGHDT, YYEEEE. CDR3 coding DNA: TGTGCCAGCAGCGCAGGGGTGTTCCGGGAGACCCAGTACTTC. This translates into CASSAGVFRETQYF.

The chain uses TRBV7-9 and TRBJ2-7; 9 bases align to TRBD1. Germline V gives CDR1 SEHNR, CDR2 FQNEAQ (reference sequence). The CDR3 loop spans 17 amino acids. Trimming removed 3 bases from V and 0 bases from J; junction bases left unmatched: 9. In DNA form, the CDR3 reads TGTGCCAGCAGCTTCGAACCCGGGACAGGGTCCTCCTACGAGCAGTACTTC. Its protein product is CASSFEPGTGSSYEQYF.

CDR3 region: CASSLGTGFGYGYTF. CDR3 coding DNA: TGCGCCAGCAGCTTAGGGACAGGGTTTGGCTATGGCTACACCTTC. The chain has TRBV5-1 and TRBJ1-2, with TRBD1 matching over 9 bases. The V segment lost 2 bases and the J segment 4 bases; nucleotides outside the gene matches: 6. The germline gives CDR1 SGHRS, CDR2 YFSETQ. The CDR3 consists of 15 residues.

V and J are TRBV7-2 and TRBJ1-4; weak D call: TRBD1 (5 bases). The V end was cut by 5 bases, the J end by 6 bases, with 13 bases between. The CDR3 has 14 amino acids. Germline values: CDR1 SGHTA, CDR2 FQGNSA. CDR3 loop: CASSRMRGDEKLFF. CDR3 in DNA: TGTGCCAGCAGCAGAATGCGGGGGGATGAAAAACTGTTTTTT.

The chain is built from TRBV28 and TRBJ2-5, with D unresolved. The CDR3 contains 15 residues. V was cut by 4 bases and J by 5 bases, with 17 bases left in between. Germline V gene sequence: CDR1 MDHEN, CDR2 SYDVKM. Written as DNA, the CDR3 is TGTGCCAGCAGTTCCGGCTCCCTTGGGCAGGAGACCCAGTACTTC. Translation gives CASSSGSLGQETQYF.

Of note for this clone: Other DNA sequences of this sample code for an identical CDR3. The chain couples TRBV4-1 to TRBJ2-7; D possibly corresponds to TRBD2 (6 bases). Trimming stripped 3 bases from V and 3 bases from J, with 6 bases between. The CDR3 length is 12 residues. Germline V gene lookup returns CDR1 MGHRA and CDR2 YSYEKL. This CDR3 is CASSQGGYEQYF. Here the CDR3 DNA reads TGCGCCAGCAGCCAGGGGGGCTACGAGCAGTACTTC.

To note about this clone: Other DNA sequences in this sample translate to the same CDR3. The chain combines TRBV7-2 with TRBJ1-1; tentatively, D is TRBD1 (5 bases). The V end was cut by 5 bases, the J end by 1 base, with 8 bases between. This CDR3 is built from 13 residues. Germline V lookup: CDR1 SGHTA, CDR2 FQGNSA. The CDR3 loop reads CASSRQGNTEAFF. The CDR3 coding sequence is TGTGCCAGCAGCCGGCAGGGGAACACTGAAGCTTTCTTT.

The chain has TRBV28 and TRBJ1-3; D ambiguous. V lost 2 bases and J lost 7, with 18 bases in between. The CDR3 contains 16 residues. CDR1 is MDHEN, CDR2 SYDVKM, per germline. This CDR3 reads CASSLPTRAPGNTIYF. CDR3 DNA sequence: TGTGCCAGCAGTTTACCCACCCGGGCACCCGGGAACACCATATATTTT.